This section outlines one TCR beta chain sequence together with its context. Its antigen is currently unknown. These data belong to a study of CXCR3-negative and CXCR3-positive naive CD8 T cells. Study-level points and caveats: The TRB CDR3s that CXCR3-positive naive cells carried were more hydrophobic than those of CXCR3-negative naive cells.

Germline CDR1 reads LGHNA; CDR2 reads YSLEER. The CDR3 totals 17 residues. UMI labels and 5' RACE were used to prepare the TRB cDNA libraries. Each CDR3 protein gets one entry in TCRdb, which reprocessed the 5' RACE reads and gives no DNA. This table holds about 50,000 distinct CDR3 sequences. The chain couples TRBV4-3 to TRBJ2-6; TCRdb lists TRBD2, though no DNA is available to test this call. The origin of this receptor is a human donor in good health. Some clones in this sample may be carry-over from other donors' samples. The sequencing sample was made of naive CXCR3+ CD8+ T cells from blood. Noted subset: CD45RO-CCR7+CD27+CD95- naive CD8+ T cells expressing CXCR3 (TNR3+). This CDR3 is CASSQDTAVSGANVLTF.